A single sample is the source of the 30 T cell receptor beta chains below, sequenced in a study of PD-1 blockade in classical Hodgkin lymphoma. The time point was: newly diagnosed, previously untreated cHL patient sample. Generated by immunoSEQ multiplex PCR, the TCRdb table keeps only in-frame clones and is missing some. This table holds roughly 77,000 clones, over 90% found once. What was sequenced was peripheral blood mononuclear cells (PBMCs). The receptors were sampled from a human donor with classical Hodgkin lymphoma.

V gene TRBV27 combines with J gene TRBJ1-5; D is undetermined. This CDR3 has 15 amino acids. Deletions cut 3 bases from V and 0 bases from J, with 9 bases between. The germline gives CDR1 MNHEY, CDR2 SMNVEV (reference sequence). CDR3 region: CASSFSRHSNQPQHF. CDR3 sequence (DNA): TGTGCCAGCAGTTTTTCAAGACATAGCAATCAGCCCCAGCATTTT.

The chain combines TRBV6-5 with TRBJ2-7; 9 nucleotides align to TRBD1. The CDR3 sequence is 14 residues long. Germline V gene lookup returns CDR1 MNHEY and CDR2 SVGAGI. The V gene end was trimmed by 6 bases and the J gene end by 2 bases; junction bases not matched to a gene: 5. In nucleotides, the CDR3 is TGTGCCAGCAGCTCGACAGGGGGGGCCTACGAGCAGTACTTC. Translation gives CASSSTGGAYEQYF.

The rearrangement joins TRBV9 to TRBJ1-1; the D gene is possibly TRBD1 (5 bases). V was pared by 8 bases and J by 9 bases, with 23 bases between. The germline gives CDR1 SGDLS, CDR2 YYNGEE. The CDR3 loop spans 14 amino acids. CDR3 sequence: CARTRDPIGLKAFF. For the CDR3, the DNA is TGTGCCAGAACTCGGGACCCAATAGGCTTGAAAGCTTTCTTT.

The chain combines TRBV30 with TRBJ1-2, with 9 bases lining up with TRBD1. This CDR3 has 12 amino acids. Germline V lookup: CDR1 GTSNPN, CDR2 SVGIG (reference sequence). With 4 bases clipped from V and 8 bases from J, the junction kept 5 bases outside the gene matches. The chain's CDR3 is CAWKQGAGGYTF. The CDR3 bases are TGTGCCTGGAAACAGGGGGCTGGAGGCTACACCTTC.

This clone was seen once. The V gene is TRBV28, the J gene TRBJ1-2, with D perhaps TRBD1 (5 bases). The germline V and J ends were trimmed by 8 bases and 3 bases, with 10 bases remaining between them. CDR1 MDHEN and CDR2 SYDVKM come from the germline V gene. This CDR3 has 12 amino acids. The CDR3 reads CASGGGDYGYTF. CDR3 bases: TGTGCCAGCGGGGGAGGGGACTATGGCTACACCTTC.

This clone was detected once. V is TRBV6-5 and J is TRBJ2-7; unclear D gene. V was cut by 2 bases and J by 4 bases, with 15 bases left in between. Germline V gives CDR1 MNHEY, CDR2 SVGAGI. The CDR3 contains 15 residues. CDR3 residues: CASSYPLPRQYEQYF. The CDR3 nucleotides are TGTGCCAGCAGTTACCCCCTACCCCGCCAATACGAGCAGTACTTC.

The V and J genes are TRBV13 and TRBJ2-1, with TRBD2 matching 7 bases. The V gene's germline CDR1 is PRHDT and CDR2 FYEKMQ (reference sequence). The length of the CDR3 is 16 residues. Trimming took 5 bases from V and 3 from J; bases not matched to a gene: 10. CDR3 nucleotide sequence: TGTGCCAGCAGCCCCCCCGGAGCGGGACTCTACAATGAGCAGTTCTTC. It encodes CASSPPGAGLYNEQFF.

The rearrangement uses TRBV7-6 and TRBJ2-3; 10 nucleotides agree with TRBD2. Germline CDR1 SGHVS, CDR2 FNYEAQ. J lost 5 bases, V lost 4 bases, and 3 bases had no gene match. The CDR3 covers 14 residues. The chain's CDR3 is CASSSPSGGDTQYF. DNA for the CDR3: TGTGCCAGCAGCTCCCCTAGCGGGGGAGATACGCAGTATTTT. Based on the CDR3 plus reference TRBV7-6 and TRBJ2-3, the full variable domain is GAGVSQSPRYKVTKRGQDVALRCDPISGHVSLYWYRQALGQGPEFLTYFNYEAQQDKSGLPNDRFSAERPEGSISTLTIQRTEQRDSAMYRCASSSPSGGDTQYFGPGTRLTVL.

This chain uses TRBV12-5 with TRBJ1-2; TRBD1 agrees at 7 bases. Trimming took 2 bases from V and 4 from J; bases not matched to a gene: 4. CDR1 LGHNT and CDR2 FRNRAP come from the germline V gene. This CDR3 is 14 amino acids long. For the CDR3, the DNA is TGTGCTAGTGGTTTGCCGGGACAGACCTATGGCTACACCTTC. Amino acid sequence: CASGLPGQTYGYTF.

V usage is TRBV7-9 and J usage is TRBJ2-5, with a weak D call TRBD2 (5 bases). Trimming took off 7 bases at V and 7 bases at J, with 10 bases between the two ends. The CDR3 is 11 amino acids. Germline V CDR1 and CDR2: SEHNR, FQNEAQ (reference sequence). CDR3 sequence (DNA): TGTGCCAGCACCCGGGGTGGGACCCAGTACTTC. It yields the protein CASTRGGTQYF. Filled out from reference TRBV7-9 and TRBJ2-5, the complete variable domain reads DTGVSQNPRHKITKRGQNVTFRCDPISEHNRLYWYRQTLGQGPEFLTYFQNEAQLEKSRLLSDRFSAERPKGSFSTLEIQRTEQGDSAMYLCASTRGGTQYFGPGTRLLVL.

Only one count was recorded for this clone. The rearrangement joins TRBV29-1 to TRBJ1-2; 9 bases map to TRBD1. CDR1 is SQVTM and CDR2 is ANQGSEA in the germline V gene. The CDR3 extends over 13 amino acids. After removal of 4 bases from V and 2 bases from J, the junction contained 2 bases not matched to a gene. CDR3 coding DNA: TGCAGCGTTGCCGGACAGGGGAACTATGGCTACACCTTC. Translated: CSVAGQGNYGYTF.

This clone was observed a few times. The chain couples TRBV19 to TRBJ1-1, with D unclear. Germline V lookup: CDR1 LNHDA, CDR2 SQIVND (reference sequence). V lost 3 bases, J lost 1 base, and 6 bases lay in between. The length of the CDR3 is 13 residues. CDR3 DNA sequence: TGTGCCAGTAGTATGTCCGAGAACACTGAAGCTTTCTTT. Translated, it gives CASSMSENTEAFF.

The V call is TRBV19, the J call TRBJ2-5; 12 bases are shared with TRBD1. In germline, CDR1 is LNHDA, CDR2 SQIVND (reference sequence). This CDR3 spans 18 amino acids. Trimming removed 3 bases from V and 7 bases from J; junction bases left unmatched: 15. This CDR3 is CASSIGTGGAGRVGTQYF. Here the CDR3 DNA reads TGTGCCAGTAGTATCGGGACAGGGGGCGCGGGAAGAGTCGGGACCCAGTACTTC.

This clone was found a few times. The rearrangement uses TRBV2 and TRBJ1-2; D is uncertain. Germline V gives CDR1 SNHLY, CDR2 FYNNEI. The CDR3 is made up of 14 amino acids. Between the trimmed V and J ends, which lost 4 bases and 6 bases, there was a span of 15 bases. The DNA of the CDR3 is TGTGCCAGCAGTGGGCGCCGTCGGGCAGATGGCTACACCTTC. Protein sequence: CASSGRRRADGYTF. Variable domain in full (rest from reference TRBV2 and TRBJ1-2): EPEVTQTPSHQVTQMGQEVILRCVPISNHLYFYWYRQILGQKVEFLVSFYNNEISEKSEIFDDQFSVERPDGSNFTLKIRSTKLEDSAMYFCASSGRRRADGYTFGSGTRLTVV.

The chain is built from TRBV30 and TRBJ2-7, with 10 bases aligning to TRBD1. Trimming removed 7 bases from V and 4 bases from J; junction bases left unmatched: 10. CDR3 size: 14 residues. The V gene's germline CDR1 is GTSNPN and CDR2 SVGIG (reference sequence). The CDR3 here is CAYTTGGISYEQYF. The CDR3 DNA follows: TGTGCCTACACGACAGGGGGCATAAGTTACGAGCAGTACTTC. The full variable domain, completed using reference TRBV30 and TRBJ2-7, is SQTIHQWPATLVQPVGSPLSLECTVEGTSNPNLYWYRQAAGRGLQLLFYSVGIGQISSEVPQNLSASRPQDRQFILSSKKLLLSDSGFYLCAYTTGGISYEQYFGPGTRLTVT.

The genes are TRBV4-1 and TRBJ1-1; possibly TRBD1 for D (6 bases). Germline V gives CDR1 MGHRA, CDR2 YSYEKL. V was cut by 3 bases and J by 10 bases, with 12 bases left in between. This CDR3 contains 12 residues. CDR3: CASSQSGDIAFF. CDR3 DNA: TGCGCCAGCAGCCAGTCCGGGGACATAGCTTTCTTT.

The chain is built from TRBV30 and TRBJ2-7; 9 bases match TRBD2. The CDR3 contains 14 residues. V dropped 5 bases and J dropped 4; count of bases not matched to a gene: 9. Germline assignment: CDR1 GTSNPN and CDR2 SVGIG (reference sequence). CDR3 residues: CAWARAGGRYEQYF. The CDR3 coding sequence is TGTGCCTGGGCGAGGGCGGGAGGGAGGTACGAGCAGTACTTC. Using reference TRBV30 and TRBJ2-7 for the parts outside the CDR3, the full variable domain is SQTIHQWPATLVQPVGSPLSLECTVEGTSNPNLYWYRQAAGRGLQLLFYSVGIGQISSEVPQNLSASRPQDRQFILSSKKLLLSDSGFYLCAWARAGGRYEQYFGPGTRLTVT.

The V gene is TRBV7-2, the J gene TRBJ2-2, with D unclear. Germline loops: CDR1 SGHTA, CDR2 FQGNSA. V was clipped by 4 bases and J by 7 bases, with 7 bases between them. The CDR3 contains 12 residues. The CDR3 here is CASSSLVGELFF. The CDR3 bases are TGTGCCAGCAGCTCCCTTGTCGGGGAGCTGTTTTTT.

The V call is TRBV7-2, the J call TRBJ1-3; the D is unclear. Per the germline V gene, CDR1 is SGHTA and CDR2 is FQGNSA. The V and J ends lost 5 bases and 0 bases respectively, with 11 bases between them. The CDR3 extends over 15 amino acids. The CDR3, as DNA: TGTGCCAGCAGCATCTGGGTAGGCTCTGGAAACACCATATATTTT. Amino acids: CASSIWVGSGNTIYF.

The chain employs TRBV14 and TRBJ1-4, with a tentative D call TRBD1 (5 bases). This CDR3 is built from 18 residues. The ends were cut back, 1 base at V and 4 bases at J, with 19 bases in the middle. Germline V gene lookup returns CDR1 SGHDN and CDR2 FVKESK. CDR3 amino acids: CASSQGGVTGWFNEKLFF. The CDR3 region has the DNA TGTGCCAGCAGCCAAGGAGGGGTTACAGGCTGGTTTAATGAAAAACTGTTTTTT.

V gene TRBV28 combines with J gene TRBJ2-7; TRBD1 might be the D (5 bases). The V end lost 4 bases, the J end lost 3 bases, and 10 bases lay between the germline ends. The CDR3 runs to 13 residues. CDR1 and CDR2 from the germline V gene are MDHEN and SYDVKM. Written as DNA, the CDR3 is TGTGCCAGCAGTTGGCTCCAGGGCTACGAGCAGTACTTC. Encoded protein: CASSWLQGYEQYF.

This chain links TRBV5-5 with TRBJ2-2; D gene ambiguous. There are 13 residues in the CDR3. Germline CDR1 SGHKS, CDR2 YYEKEE (reference sequence). Trimming took off 1 base at V and 4 bases at J, with 5 bases between the two ends. The CDR3 here is CASSLMSTGELFF. CDR3 DNA sequence: TGTGCCAGCAGCTTGATGAGCACCGGGGAGCTGTTTTTT.

The chain employs TRBV18 and TRBJ2-2, with 8 bases identical to TRBD1. The CDR3 loop spans 15 amino acids. J lost 1 base, V lost 5 bases, and 3 bases had no gene match. From germline, CDR1 is KGHSH and CDR2 LQKENI. In DNA, the CDR3 is TGTGCCAGCTCAACGACAGGGGTGAACACCGGGGAGCTGTTTTTT. Protein product: CASSTTGVNTGELFF.

The V and J genes are TRBV14 and TRBJ2-7; no definite D call. The CDR3 spans 12 residues. Germline-derived CDR1 and CDR2 are SGHDN and FVKESK. Trimming removed 0 bases from V and 5 bases from J, with 5 bases in between. For the CDR3, the DNA is TGTGCCAGCAGCCAAGACTACAACGAGCAGTACTTC. Its protein is CASSQDYNEQYF.

The CDR3 region has the DNA TGTGCCAGCAGCGGCCGTACAGGGGGCTCCTACAATGAGCAGTTCTTC. Translation: CASSGRTGGSYNEQFF. The genes are TRBV14 and TRBJ2-1, with 8 nucleotides matching TRBD1. With V trimmed by 5 bases and J by 0 bases, 6 bases remained unmatched. The CDR3 covers 16 residues. CDR1 is SGHDN and CDR2 is FVKESK in the germline V gene. Full variable domain (outside the CDR3, taken from reference TRBV14 and TRBJ2-1): EAGVTQFPSHSVIEKGQTVTLRCDPISGHDNLYWYRRVMGKEIKFLLHFVKESKQDESGMPNNRFLAERTGGTYSTLKVQPAELEDSGVYFCASSGRTGGSYNEQFFGPGTRLTVL.

The chain carries TRBV7-9 and TRBJ1-1; D unresolved. Germline lookup yields CDR1 SEHNR and CDR2 FQNEAQ (reference sequence). V was clipped by 5 bases and J by 1 base, with 8 bases between them. This CDR3 is built from 13 residues. The CDR3 is CASSDGSNTEAFF. CDR3 DNA: TGTGCCAGCAGCGATGGGTCGAACACTGAAGCTTTCTTT.

V gene TRBV12-5 combines with J gene TRBJ2-7, with 11 bases lining up with TRBD2. Trimming cost V 2 bases and J 3 bases; bases outside gene matches: 12. CDR1 is LGHNT, CDR2 FRNRAP, per germline. The CDR3 spans 18 residues. The CDR3 region has the DNA TGTGCTAGTGGTTTGTCTATATATGGGACTAGCGGCGACTACGAGCAGTACTTC. Translation: CASGLSIYGTSGDYEQYF.

The CDR3 protein is CASSSTGTNSYNEQFF. The CDR3 coding sequence is TGCGCCAGCAGCTCCACCGGGACTAACTCCTACAATGAGCAGTTCTTC. V is TRBV5-1 and J is TRBJ2-1; TRBD2 matches 7 bases. The CDR3 extends over 16 amino acids. The V segment lost 3 bases and the J segment 0 bases; nucleotides outside the gene matches: 6. The germline gives CDR1 SGHRS, CDR2 YFSETQ.

The rearrangement joins TRBV10-3 to TRBJ2-7; 12 bases line up with TRBD2. CDR1 ENHRY and CDR2 SYGVKD come from the germline V gene. The CDR3 length is 19 residues. The ends lost 2 bases at V and 2 bases at J; junction bases unmatched: 13. Here the CDR3 DNA reads TGTGCCATCAGTGAGCACCCGGGACTAGCGGGTATCCTCACCTACGAGCAGTACTTC. As protein: CAISEHPGLAGILTYEQYF.

The V call is TRBV7-3, the J call TRBJ2-1, with 11 bases fitting TRBD2. The J segment lost 5 bases and the V segment lost 1 base, leaving 7 bases of the junction unmatched. The CDR3 runs to 17 residues. The V gene's germline CDR1 is SGHTA and CDR2 FQGTGA. CDR3 nucleotides: TGTGCCAGCAGCTTAAGGTCTAGCGGGGGGCGAAACAATGAGCAGTTCTTC. Translating gives CASSLRSSGGRNNEQFF.